The present TCR beta chain was sequenced within a study of CXCR4 blockade with PD-1 therapy in pancreatic cancer. Findings and caveats of the study: Convergent selection by common tumor antigens was suggested by nucleotide rearrangement counts. Without paired alpha-beta data, shared specificity of dominant clones is unconfirmed. Intratumoral clonality (mean roughly 0.14) exceeded healthy blood (around 0.048) but did not track survival.

The assay was immunoSEQ multiplex PCR, and TCRdb's table has in-frame clones only and misses some. The sample has around 15,000 clones, about 72% seen once. To note about this clone: Its specificity is not known.

The length of the CDR3 is 12 residues. Germline CDR1 is LNHDA and CDR2 is SQIVND (reference sequence). V lost 6 bases to trimming and J lost 5 bases, with 10 bases between them. The archived tumor blocks came from patients without neoadjuvant therapy before resection. The J gene is TRBJ1-2, the V gene TRBV19; no definite D call. Sequencing used tumor tissue. The clonotype comes from a human donor with pancreatic ductal adenocarcinoma. The DNA for the CDR3 is TGTGCCAGTAGAAGAGTGGATTATGGCTACACCTTC. This gives the protein CASRRVDYGYTF.